The 26 T cell receptor beta chains below were found in one sample sequenced in a study of blood T cell repertoires in COVID-19. TCRdb's copy holds only in-frame clones and misses some; the assay was immunoSEQ multiplex PCR. The sample carries around 76,000 clones, 81% recorded once. Sequenced input: peripheral blood. These receptors came from a woman in her 70s with acute or convalescent COVID-19.

The rearrangement uses TRBV24-1 and TRBJ1-2; 9 nucleotides agree with TRBD1. The germline V gene has CDR1 KGHDR and CDR2 SFDVKD. The CDR3 totals 14 residues. Trimming removed 4 bases from V and 8 bases from J; junction bases left unmatched: 7. This CDR3 reads CATSDQGQGQGYTF. The CDR3 DNA sequence: TGTGCCACCAGTGACCAAGGACAGGGGCAGGGCTACACCTTC.

This chain connects TRBV9 to TRBJ2-1, with TRBD1 matching over 10 bases. The CDR3 length is 15 residues. Germline CDR1 and CDR2: SGDLS and YYNGEE. V shed 1 base, J shed 7 bases, and the junction held 5 bases outside the gene matches. CDR3 in amino acids: CASSVFPGQGNEQFF. In DNA, the CDR3 is TGTGCCAGCAGCGTATTCCCGGGACAGGGGAATGAGCAGTTCTTC.

The chain couples TRBV5-1 to TRBJ2-3, with TRBD1 as a possible D gene (6 bases). Germline CDR1 is SGHRS and CDR2 is YFSETQ. The V gene lost 2 bases and the J gene lost 0 bases, with 7 bases spanning the gap. The CDR3 contains 14 residues. CDR3 residues: CASSLQGSTDTQYF. Here the CDR3 DNA reads TGCGCCAGCAGCTTACAGGGTAGCACAGATACGCAGTATTTT.

The chain links TRBV30 to TRBJ2-2; weak D call: TRBD2 (5 bases). The CDR3 is made up of 13 amino acids. Germline V gene data show CDR1 as GTSNPN and CDR2 as SVGIG (reference sequence). The ends were cut back, 3 bases at V and 6 bases at J, with 11 bases in the middle. CDR3 in DNA: TGTGCCTGGAGGTTAGAGAGGGCCGGGGAGCTGTTTTTT. Amino acids: CAWRLERAGELFF.

The chain combines TRBV5-1 with TRBJ2-6; D remains unclear. This CDR3 is built from 15 residues. Germline loops: CDR1 SGHRS, CDR2 YFSETQ. V was clipped by 7 bases and J by 2 bases, with 13 bases between them. CDR3 in DNA: TGCGCCAGCGGGCCCCAGGTAGCTGGGGCCAACGTCCTGACTTTC. This encodes CASGPQVAGANVLTF. Full variable domain (outside the CDR3, taken from reference TRBV5-1 and TRBJ2-6): KAGVTQTPRYLIKTRGQQVTLSCSPISGHRSVSWYQQTPGQGLQFLFEYFSETQRNKGNFPGRFSGRQFSNSRSEMNVSTLELGDSALYLCASGPQVAGANVLTFGAGSRLTVL.

This rearrangement joins TRBV6-2 or TRBV6-3 to TRBJ1-5; TRBD1 agrees at 11 bases. The ends lost 5 bases at V and 6 bases at J; junction bases unmatched: 3. The CDR3 loop spans 14 amino acids. Germline V gene lookup returns CDR1 MNHEY and CDR2 SVGEGT. CDR3 in amino acids: CASSQDRGLQPQHF. CDR3 nucleotides: TGTGCCAGCAGTCAGGACAGGGGGCTTCAGCCCCAGCATTTT.

The J gene is TRBJ1-1, the V gene TRBV12-3 or TRBV12-4, with unresolved D. Trimming stripped 1 base from V and 6 bases from J, with 9 bases between. The CDR3 covers 13 residues. The CDR3: CASSLGLGAEAFF. CDR3 coding DNA: TGTGCCAGCAGTTTAGGTCTCGGGGCTGAAGCTTTCTTT.

This clone was counted a single time. The V gene is TRBV12-3 or TRBV12-4, the J gene TRBJ2-5, with D perhaps TRBD1 (5 bases). The CDR3 is 13 residues long. The V gene lost 7 bases and the J gene lost 5 bases, with 14 bases spanning the gap. For the CDR3, the DNA is TGTGCCAGCAAAAGATCTCAGGGCGAGACCCAGTACTTC. As protein: CASKRSQGETQYF.

The chain uses TRBV12-3 or TRBV12-4 and TRBJ2-7; a possible D gene is TRBD1 (6 bases). The CDR3 length is 12 residues. Trimming stripped 3 bases from V and 12 bases from J, with 15 bases between. The CDR3 is CASSFEGGSRYF. The CDR3 DNA reads as TGTGCCAGCAGTTTTGAAGGGGGAAGTCGGTACTTC.

This chain connects TRBV6-6 to TRBJ2-5; D might be TRBD1 (6 bases). CDR3 size: 16 residues. V lost 0 bases, J lost 4 bases, and 15 bases lay in between. Germline V gives CDR1 MNHNY, CDR2 SVGAGI (reference sequence). In DNA form, the CDR3 reads TGTGCCAGCAGTTACTCGCAAGACAGGTTTCCAGAGACCCAGTACTTC. It translates to CASSYSQDRFPETQYF.

This chain joins TRBV7-9 and TRBJ2-7; 8 bases line up with TRBD1. The V segment lost 5 bases and the J segment 3 bases; nucleotides outside the gene matches: 3. This CDR3 spans 13 amino acids. The germline gives CDR1 SEHNR, CDR2 FQNEAQ (reference sequence). CDR3 amino acids: CASSRGQDYEQYF. CDR3 nucleotides: TGTGCCAGCAGCCGGGGACAGGACTACGAGCAGTACTTC.

The V and J genes are TRBV7-2 and TRBJ1-3, with D maybe TRBD1 (5 bases). CDR3 length: 13 amino acids. V was pared by 5 bases and J by 11 bases, with 16 bases between. Germline CDR1 SGHTA, CDR2 FQGNSA. The CDR3 coding sequence is TGTGCCAGCAGCCTTGACCAGGGATGGGCCATATATTTT. This encodes CASSLDQGWAIYF. Full variable domain (remainder filled in from reference TRBV7-2 and TRBJ1-3): GAGVSQSPSNKVTEKGKDVELRCDPISGHTALYWYRQSLGQGLEFLIYFQGNSAPDKSGLPSDRFSAERTGGSVSTLTIQRTQQEDSAVYLCASSLDQGWAIYFGEGSWLTVV.

This rearrangement joins TRBV6-5 to TRBJ1-1, with 8 bases fitting TRBD1. In germline, CDR1 is MNHEY, CDR2 SVGAGI. Germline trimming cut 8 bases from V and 1 base from J; bases unmatched to any gene: 9. The CDR3 has 15 residues. Here the CDR3 reads CASGGRGLGNTEAFF. CDR3 DNA: TGTGCCAGCGGAGGCAGGGGGCTGGGGAACACTGAAGCTTTCTTT.

There are a few counts of this clone. V and J are TRBV5-1 and TRBJ2-5, with D tentatively TRBD2 (6 bases). Germline V CDR1 and CDR2: SGHRS, YFSETQ. This CDR3 spans 14 amino acids. Deletions cut 2 bases from V and 3 bases from J, with 11 bases between. The CDR3 nucleotides read TGCGCCAGCAGCTTAAGTTGGGGGGAAGAGACCCAGTACTTC. It is translated as CASSLSWGEETQYF.

The chain carries TRBV6-5 and TRBJ1-2; TRBD1 matches at 8 bases. CDR1 is MNHEY, CDR2 SVGAGI, per germline. Losses at the gene ends were 6 bases for V and 4 bases for J; bases not matched to a gene: 7. The CDR3 runs 14 residues. CDR3 bases: TGTGCCAGCAGCACGGGACAGGTTATCTATGGCTACACCTTC. Translating gives CASSTGQVIYGYTF.

The chain joins TRBV6-5 to TRBJ2-1; no firm D call. Germline V lookup: CDR1 MNHEY, CDR2 SVGAGI. V was shortened by 0 bases and J by 6 bases, with 6 bases between the two germline ends. This CDR3 comprises 13 residues. The CDR3 is CASSYSRSNEQFF. As DNA, the CDR3 is TGTGCCAGCAGTTACTCGAGGTCCAATGAGCAGTTCTTC.

This clone was counted many times. The rearrangement joins TRBV6-4 to TRBJ2-2, with TRBD1 as a possible D gene (7 bases). Trimming shortened V by 6 bases and J by 5 bases, and 16 bases separated the two germline ends. Looked up from germline, CDR1 is MRHNA and CDR2 is SNTAGT. The CDR3 covers 15 residues. The CDR3 DNA is TGTGCCAGCAGCCAATCGGCAGGGGGGACCGGGGAGCTGTTTTTT. Protein: CASSQSAGGTGELFF.

This clone showed up just once. The rearrangement joins TRBV7-2 to TRBJ2-7, with TRBD2 identical over 7 bases. The CDR3 runs 15 residues. CDR1 and CDR2 (germline): SGHTA, FQGNSA. The J segment lost 4 bases and the V segment lost 1 base, leaving 7 bases of the junction unmatched. Written as DNA, the CDR3 is TGTGCCAGCAGCTTAGAGGCGGGGGAGGGTTACGAGCAGTACTTC. Translated, it gives CASSLEAGEGYEQYF.

V gene TRBV29-1 combines with J gene TRBJ1-1; 8 positions agree with TRBD1. The V gene's germline CDR1 is SQVTM and CDR2 ANQGSEA. Losses at the gene ends were 7 bases for V and 2 bases for J; bases not matched to a gene: 6. The CDR3 has 13 residues. The CDR3 bases are TGCAGCGGCGGAGGACAGGGAAACACTGAAGCTTTCTTT. This gives the protein CSGGGQGNTEAFF.

The chain joins TRBV19 to TRBJ1-2; maybe TRBD1 (6 bases). The CDR3 is 10 amino acids. The V gene's germline CDR1 is LNHDA and CDR2 SQIVND (reference sequence). The germline V and J ends were trimmed by 11 bases and 3 bases, with 7 bases remaining between them. The CDR3 loop reads CARQDYGYTF. The CDR3 DNA reads as TGTGCCCGACAGGACTATGGCTACACCTTC. Together with reference TRBV19 and TRBJ1-2, the CDR3 gives the full variable domain: DGGITQSPKYLFRKEGQNVTLSCEQNLNHDAMYWYRQDPGQGLRLIYYSQIVNDFQKGDIAEGYSVSREKKESFPLTVTSAQKNPTAFYLCARQDYGYTFGSGTRLTVV.

This chain uses TRBV5-4 with TRBJ1-1; D uncertain. The CDR3 totals 14 residues. Trimming cost V 2 bases and J 5 bases, with 13 bases left between them. Germline values: CDR1 SGHNT, CDR2 YYREEE (reference sequence). The CDR3 here is CASSLPHMETEAFF. CDR3 bases: TGTGCCAGCAGCTTACCACACATGGAGACTGAAGCTTTCTTT.

This clone was recorded only once. The rearrangement uses TRBV10-1 and TRBJ2-1; the match to TRBD2 covers 10 bases. Germline loops: CDR1 WNHNN, CDR2 SYGVQD (reference sequence). The CDR3 consists of 17 residues. V trimming: 0 bases; J trimming: 2 bases; junction bases outside the gene matches: 4. CDR3 coding DNA: TGCGCCAGCAGTGAGTCGGGGGGACTAGCGACCTACAATGAGCAGTTCTTC. The encoded protein is CASSESGGLATYNEQFF.

This clone came up a few times. The chain links TRBV6-5 to TRBJ2-3, with 11 positions matching TRBD2. This CDR3 spans 15 amino acids. Germline CDR1 and CDR2: MNHEY and SVGAGI. V lost 6 bases and J lost 2; bases outside the gene matches: 4. In nucleotides, the CDR3 is TGTGCCAGCAGGTTAGCGGGGGGGCTCACAGATACGCAGTATTTT. It encodes CASRLAGGLTDTQYF.

V usage is TRBV5-6 and J usage is TRBJ1-5; the match to TRBD1 covers 9 bases. The V and J ends lost 4 bases and 1 base, in that order; junction bases with no gene match: 6. The germline CDR1 and CDR2 sequences are SGHDT and YYEEEE. This CDR3 is built from 16 residues. The CDR3 reads CASSQDRGNSNQPQHF. The CDR3 DNA reads TGTGCCAGCAGCCAGGACAGGGGAAACAGCAATCAGCCCCAGCATTTT.

The CDR3 region has the DNA TGTGCCAGCAGCGTACAGGGGGCGATTCCTTCACCCCTCCACTTT. Translation: CASSVQGAIPSPLHF. The chain uses TRBV2 and TRBJ1-6, with 9 bases matching TRBD1. Germline-derived CDR1 and CDR2 are SNHLY and FYNNEI. J lost 9 bases, V lost 6 bases, and 9 bases had no gene match. The CDR3 length is 15 residues.

This chain uses TRBV1 with TRBJ2-1; TRBD1 is the table's D call and was not checked against the DNA. TRBV1 is flagged as a pseudogene. The CDR3 covers 16 residues. The CDR3 sequence: CTSSQELGQGDNEQFF. CDR3 nucleotide sequence: TGCACCAGCAGCCAAGAATTAGGACAGGGTGACAATGAGCAGTTCTTC.